This TCR beta chain was retrieved from a study of naive and memory T cell subsets. A UMI-containing oligonucleotide was joined by 3' ligation to the TCR cDNA template. Ligated cDNA underwent four rounds of PCR with nested alpha and beta constant region primers and SP2. Alpha and beta constant region primers primed reverse transcription for blood and skin samples. Using its own MiXCR run on the UMI-ligation and nested PCR reads, TCRdb lists one record per CDR3 protein. Of about 26,000 distinct CDR3 sequences in the sample, around 4.9% were seen once. The CDR3 spans 21 residues. Trimming took 3 bases from V and 0 from J; bases not matched to a gene: 17. The germline CDR1 and CDR2 sequences are LNHDA and SQIVND (reference sequence).

The sample was blood. The chain is built from TRBV19 and TRBJ1-5, with 10 bases aligning to TRBD1. The source of this sequence is an adult in good health. The CDR3 spells CASSIVFLTGGGGYSNQPQHF. The CDR3 DNA is TGTGCCAGTAGTATCGTATTCCTGACAGGGGGCGGGGGATATAGCAATCAGCCCCAGCATTTT.